A selection of T cell receptor beta chains follows, all from one sample in a study of T cell changes during pregnancy in multiple sclerosis. TCRdb's table, derived via immunoSEQ multiplex PCR, lists solely in-frame clones and lacks some. The table shows just under 85,000 clones, with 80% to 95% occurring only once. This sample comprised peripheral blood, obtained in the first trimester of pregnancy. These receptors were collected from a female donor with multiple sclerosis, enrolled in a pregnancy study. CDR3s include the opening cysteine and the closing phenylalanine or tryptophan. D genes are given only for firm matches. Clone size is given for some rows only: seen once, a few or many times, or a class if the clone is expanded.

>TRBJ2-3|.|.|TRBV28
TGTGCCAGCAGTTTTGGCAGGCGGGCGGGACGAACAGATACGCAGTATTTT
CASSFGRRAGRTDTQYF
>TRBJ1-1|.|.|TRBV9
TGTGCCAGCAGCGTAGGGTCCAGGAACACTGAAGCTTTCTTT
CASSVGSRNTEAFF
>TRBJ1-5|.|TRBD1|TRBV5-1
TGCGCCAGCAGCTTGGAAGGCAGGGGGCAGCCCCAGCATTTT
CASSLEGRGQPQHF
>TRBJ1-2|.|TRBD1|TRBV28
TGTGCCAGCAGGAGGGGACAGAACTATGGCTACACCTTC
CASRRGQNYGYTF
>TRBJ2-4|.|.|TRBV7-2
TGTGCCAGCAGCTTAACCCTAGCCTACATTCAGTACTTC
CASSLTLAYIQYF
>TRBJ2-2|once|.|TRBV5-1
TGCGCCAGCAGCTTTCGGGGGAACACCGGGGAGCTGTTTTTT
CASSFRGNTGELFF
>TRBJ1-2|.|TRBD1|TRBV9
TGTGCCAGCAGCGTATCCGGGACAGGGAACGGCTACACCTTC
CASSVSGTGNGYTF
>TRBJ1-2|.|TRBD1|TRBV5-1
TGCGCCAGCAGCACCGGGACAGGGAAGGGCTACACCTTC
CASSTGTGKGYTF
>TRBJ1-2|.|.|TRBV6-1
TGTGCCAGCAGTGAAGTTGGAGGGGCTGGTAGCTATGGCTACACCTTC
CASSEVGGAGSYGYTF
>TRBJ1-4|.|.|TRBV19
TGTGCCAGTTCGACAGTACTCAACACTGAAAAACTGTTTTTT
CASSTVLNTEKLFF
>TRBJ2-7|.|.|TRBV5-5
TGTGCCAGCAGCTTGACGGTGAACTCCTACGAGCAGTACTTC
CASSLTVNSYEQYF
>TRBJ2-7|.|TRBD2|TRBV27
TGTGCCAGCTCACACAAGGGACTACACTCCTACGAGCAGTACTTC
CASSHKGLHSYEQYF
>TRBJ1-6|once|.|TRBV30
TGTGCCTGGACACAACCAGGGAAAAATTCACCCCTCCACTTT
CAWTQPGKNSPLHF
>TRBJ2-5|.|TRBD2|TRBV12-5
TGTGCTAGTGGTCCCGGACTAGCGGGGAAGCTCCAAGAGACCCAGTACTTC
CASGPGLAGKLQETQYF
>TRBJ2-7|.|TRBD2|TRBV11-2
TGTGCCAGCAGCTTAGATTATTTAGGTCTAGCGGAAAATATGTACTACGAGCAGTACTTC
CASSLDYLGLAENMYYEQYF
>TRBJ1-5|.|TRBD1|TRBV5-6
TGTGCCAGCAGCTTGAGAGGACAGGTGTCGAGACAGCCCCAGCATTTT
CASSLRGQVSRQPQHF
>TRBJ2-7|.|TRBD2|TRBV28
TGTGCCAGCCAGCGGGACTCCTACGAGCAGTACTTC
CASQRDSYEQYF
>TRBJ1-2|few|.|TRBV19
TGTGCCAGTAAGCCGGGAGGACTTACCTTGAACTATGGCTACACCTTC
CASKPGGLTLNYGYTF
>TRBJ2-7|.|.|TRBV19
TGTGCCAGTAGTATAGGGGGGCAGGCCTCCTACGAGCAGTACTTC
CASSIGGQASYEQYF
>TRBJ1-2|.|TRBD1|TRBV10-3
TGTGCCATCAGTGGGACCGACAGGGCGAACTATGGCTACACCTTC
CAISGTDRANYGYTF
>TRBJ2-3|few|TRBD2|TRBV7-3
TGTGCCAGCAGCTTCATAGCGGGGGGCACAGATACGCAGTATTTT
CASSFIAGGTDTQYF
>TRBJ1-6|.|.|TRBV18
TGTGCCAGCTCACCGAACACGAATTCACCCCTCCACTTT
CASSPNTNSPLHF
>TRBJ2-1|.|.|TRBV9
TGTGCCAGCAGCGTAGTAGTGGGGGGGGCGGAGCAGTTCTTC
CASSVVVGGAEQFF
>TRBJ1-1|.|TRBD1|TRBV18
TGTGCCAGCTCACCCTCAGGGGGCCTGAACACTGAAGCTTTCTTT
CASSPSGGLNTEAFF
>TRBJ2-7|.|.|TRBV5-1
TGCGCCAGCAGCGCCAGGGACTACGAGCAGTACTTC
CASSARDYEQYF